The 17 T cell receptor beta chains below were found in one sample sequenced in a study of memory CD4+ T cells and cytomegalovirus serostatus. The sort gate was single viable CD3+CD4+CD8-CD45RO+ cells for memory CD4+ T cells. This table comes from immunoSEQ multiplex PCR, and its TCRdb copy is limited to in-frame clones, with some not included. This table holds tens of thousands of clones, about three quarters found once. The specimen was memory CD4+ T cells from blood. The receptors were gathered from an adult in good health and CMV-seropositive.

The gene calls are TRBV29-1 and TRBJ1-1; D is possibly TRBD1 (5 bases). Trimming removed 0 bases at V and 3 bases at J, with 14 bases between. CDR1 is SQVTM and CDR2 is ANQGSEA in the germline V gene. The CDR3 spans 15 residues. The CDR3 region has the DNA TGCAGCGTTGAAGATCCTCGGTGGGGCGACACTGAAGCTTTCTTT. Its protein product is CSVEDPRWGDTEAFF.

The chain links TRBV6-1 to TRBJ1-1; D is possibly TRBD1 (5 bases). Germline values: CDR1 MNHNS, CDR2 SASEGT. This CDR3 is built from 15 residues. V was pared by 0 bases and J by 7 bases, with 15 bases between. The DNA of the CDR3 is TGTGCCAGCAGTGAAGCGTGGACATCAAGAGGTGAAGCTTTCTTT. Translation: CASSEAWTSRGEAFF.

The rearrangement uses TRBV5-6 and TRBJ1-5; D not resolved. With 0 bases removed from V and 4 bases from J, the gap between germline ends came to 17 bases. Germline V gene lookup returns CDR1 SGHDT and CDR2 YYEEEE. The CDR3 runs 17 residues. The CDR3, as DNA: TGTGCCAGCAGCTTGGTTGGCCCCTCGAAGGGTAATCAGCCCCAGCATTTT. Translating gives CASSLVGPSKGNQPQHF.

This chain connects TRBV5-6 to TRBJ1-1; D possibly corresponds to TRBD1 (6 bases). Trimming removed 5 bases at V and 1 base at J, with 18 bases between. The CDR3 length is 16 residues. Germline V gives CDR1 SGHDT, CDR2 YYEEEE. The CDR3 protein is CASSPVGGLTNTEAFF. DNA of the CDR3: TGTGCCAGCAGTCCTGTCGGGGGCTTAACGAACACTGAAGCTTTCTTT.

The chain's CDR3 is CAISDRGGGTQYF. CDR3 sequence (DNA): TGTGCCATCAGTGACAGGGGAGGGGGGACCCAGTACTTC. The J gene is TRBJ2-5, the V gene TRBV10-3; maybe TRBD2 (7 bases). This CDR3 is built from 13 residues. V gave up 3 bases and J gave up 7 bases, with 12 bases separating them. CDR1 and CDR2 from the germline V gene are ENHRY and SYGVKD.

CDR3 sequence reads: CASSERTTLYEQYF. The CDR3 DNA reads as TGTGCCAGCAGTGAACGTACAACCCTCTACGAGCAGTACTTC. The rearrangement links TRBV2 to TRBJ2-7, with D hard to call. V was pared by 2 bases and J by 3 bases, with 11 bases between. The CDR3 totals 14 residues. Germline assignment: CDR1 SNHLY and CDR2 FYNNEI. The variable domain in full, completed from reference TRBV2 and TRBJ2-7, reads EPEVTQTPSHQVTQMGQEVILRCVPISNHLYFYWYRQILGQKVEFLVSFYNNEISEKSEIFDDQFSVERPDGSNFTLKIRSTKLEDSAMYFCASSERTTLYEQYFGPGTRLTVT.

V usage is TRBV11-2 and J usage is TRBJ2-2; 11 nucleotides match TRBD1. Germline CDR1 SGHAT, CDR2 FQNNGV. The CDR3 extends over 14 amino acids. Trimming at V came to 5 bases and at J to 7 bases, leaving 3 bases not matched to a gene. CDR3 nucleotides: TGTGCCAGCAGCGGGACAGGGGGTCACGGGGAGCTGTTTTTT. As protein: CASSGTGGHGELFF.

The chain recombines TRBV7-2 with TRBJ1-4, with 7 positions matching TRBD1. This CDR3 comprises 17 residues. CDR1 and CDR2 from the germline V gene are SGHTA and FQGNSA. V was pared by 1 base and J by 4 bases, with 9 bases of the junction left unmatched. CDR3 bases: TGTGCCAGCAGCTTAGTCCTACAGGGGATTAATAATGAAAAACTGTTTTTT. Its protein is CASSLVLQGINNEKLFF.

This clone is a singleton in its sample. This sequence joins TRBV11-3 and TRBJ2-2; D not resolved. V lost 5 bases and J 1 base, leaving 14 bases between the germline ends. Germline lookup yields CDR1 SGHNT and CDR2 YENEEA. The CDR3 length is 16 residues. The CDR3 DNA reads TGTGCCAGCAGCCCTTGGGGTCCGGGGAACACCGGGGAGCTGTTTTTT. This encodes CASSPWGPGNTGELFF.

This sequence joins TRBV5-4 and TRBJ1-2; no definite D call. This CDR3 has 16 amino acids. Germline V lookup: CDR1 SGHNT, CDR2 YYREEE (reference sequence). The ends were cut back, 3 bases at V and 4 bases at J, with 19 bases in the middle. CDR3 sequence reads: CASSSSGGRAAYGYTF. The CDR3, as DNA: TGTGCCAGCAGCTCAAGCGGAGGGAGGGCCGCCTATGGCTACACCTTC.

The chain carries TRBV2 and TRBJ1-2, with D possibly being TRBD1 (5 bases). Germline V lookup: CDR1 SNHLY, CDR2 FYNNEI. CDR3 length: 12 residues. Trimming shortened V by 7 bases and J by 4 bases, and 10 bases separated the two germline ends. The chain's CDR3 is CASTGISYGYTF. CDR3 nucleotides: TGTGCCAGCACAGGGATTAGCTATGGCTACACCTTC.

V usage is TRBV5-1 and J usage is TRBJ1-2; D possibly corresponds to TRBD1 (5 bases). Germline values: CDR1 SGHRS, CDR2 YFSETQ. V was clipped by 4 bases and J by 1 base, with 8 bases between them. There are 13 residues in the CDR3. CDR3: CASSPQVNYGYTF. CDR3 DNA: TGCGCCAGCAGCCCACAGGTTAACTATGGCTACACCTTC.

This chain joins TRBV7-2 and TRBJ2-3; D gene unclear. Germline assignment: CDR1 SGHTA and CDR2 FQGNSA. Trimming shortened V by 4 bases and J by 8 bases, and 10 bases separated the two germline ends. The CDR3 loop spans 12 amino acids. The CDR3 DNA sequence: TGTGCCAGCAGCTCTGACGCTGGTACGCAGTATTTT. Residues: CASSSDAGTQYF.

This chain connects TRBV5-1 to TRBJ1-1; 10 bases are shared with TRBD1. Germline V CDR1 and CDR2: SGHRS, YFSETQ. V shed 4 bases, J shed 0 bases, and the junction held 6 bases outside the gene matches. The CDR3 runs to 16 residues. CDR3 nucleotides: TGCGCCAGCAGCGGCGACAGGGGGCGTTTGAACACTGAAGCTTTCTTT. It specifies CASSGDRGRLNTEAFF. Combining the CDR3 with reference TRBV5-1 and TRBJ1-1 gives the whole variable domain KAGVTQTPRYLIKTRGQQVTLSCSPISGHRSVSWYQQTPGQGLQFLFEYFSETQRNKGNFPGRFSGRQFSNSRSEMNVSTLELGDSALYLCASSGDRGRLNTEAFFGQGTRLTVV.

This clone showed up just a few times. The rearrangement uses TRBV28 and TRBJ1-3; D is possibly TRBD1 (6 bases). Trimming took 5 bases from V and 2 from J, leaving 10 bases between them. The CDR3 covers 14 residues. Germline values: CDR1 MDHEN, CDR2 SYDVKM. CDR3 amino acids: CASSANRAGNTIYF. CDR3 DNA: TGTGCCAGCAGTGCGAACAGGGCTGGAAACACCATATATTTT.

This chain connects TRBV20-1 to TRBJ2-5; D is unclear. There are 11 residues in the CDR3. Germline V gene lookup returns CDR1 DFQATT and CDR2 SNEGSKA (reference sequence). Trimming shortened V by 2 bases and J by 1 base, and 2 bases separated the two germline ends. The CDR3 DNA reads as TGCAGTGCTAGACCCCAAGAGACCCAGTACTTC. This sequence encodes CSARPQETQYF.

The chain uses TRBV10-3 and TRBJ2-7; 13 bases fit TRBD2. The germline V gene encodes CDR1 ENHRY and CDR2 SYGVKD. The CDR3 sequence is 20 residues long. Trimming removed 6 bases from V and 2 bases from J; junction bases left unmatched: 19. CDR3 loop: CAIRGTAPRTSGSVAYEQYF. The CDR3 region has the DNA TGTGCCATCAGAGGGACAGCCCCTCGGACTAGCGGGAGTGTGGCCTACGAGCAGTACTTC.